Listed here is a single T cell receptor beta chain. Every bit of the isolated RNA underwent reverse transcription, so sequencing read expressed TCRB transcripts. Clones were read by immunoSEQ multiplex PCR, and TCRdb kept only the in-frame ones, dropping some. The sample comprises hundreds of thousands of clones, 15% to 17% of which are singletons, and about 0.097% rests with the top ten. This entry comes from a study of beta chain features in type 1 diabetes. V was pared by 0 bases and J by 4 bases, with 7 bases between. Germline lookup yields CDR1 SGHNT and CDR2 YYREEE (reference sequence). CDR3 length: 13 residues.

This sequence joins TRBV5-4 and TRBJ2-5; D not resolved. Input material: naive CD4+ T cells from blood. The clonotype originates from a man between 18 and 29 years old in good health. CDR3 DNA: TGTGCCAGCAGCTTGGACCTTTTAGAGACCCAGTACTTC. It translates to CASSLDLLETQYF.